Listed below are T cell receptor beta chains from one sample, sequenced in a study of blood T cell repertoires in COVID-19. Sequencing was performed with immunoSEQ multiplex PCR; in TCRdb, only in-frame clones are kept and a portion is missing. The sample lists 200,000 to 250,000 clones, nearly 90% occurring once. Material: peripheral blood. These receptor sequences come from a woman between 18 and 29 years old who had recovered from COVID-19. CDR3s include the opening cysteine and the closing phenylalanine or tryptophan. The order of the fields is D gene, V gene, J gene, CDR3 protein, CDR3 DNA. D genes are given only for firm matches.

>.|TRBV7-3|TRBJ2-1
CASSFGVAEGDEQFF
TGTGCCAGCAGCTTTGGAGTAGCGGAAGGTGATGAGCAGTTCTTC
>.|TRBV19|TRBJ2-7
CASSAKDYQNYEQYF
TGTGCCAGTAGTGCTAAGGACTATCAAAACTACGAGCAGTACTTC
>TRBD2|TRBV7-7|TRBJ2-1
CASSRLAGESNEQFF
TGTGCCAGCAGCCGCTTAGCGGGAGAGTCAAATGAGCAGTTCTTC
>TRBD2|TRBV25-1|TRBJ2-7
CASSESLHEREVNEQYF
TGTGCCAGCAGTGAATCCCTTCACGAGCGGGAGGTCAACGAGCAGTACTTC
>TRBD1|TRBV9|TRBJ1-5
CASSYGQGVNQPQHF
TGTGCCAGCAGCTACGGACAGGGCGTGAATCAGCCCCAGCATTTT
>TRBD2|TRBV5-1|TRBJ2-1
CASSFLAGEVNEQFF
TGCGCCAGCAGCTTCCTAGCGGGAGAAGTCAATGAGCAGTTCTTC
>.|TRBV7-9|TRBJ1-2
CASSPHFLDGNYGYTF
TGTGCCAGCAGCCCCCATTTTTTAGACGGGAACTATGGCTACACCTTC
>.|TRBV5-1|TRBJ1-1
CASSLAGMNTEAFF
TGCGCCAGCAGCTTGGCGGGGATGAACACTGAAGCTTTCTTT
>TRBD1|TRBV6-6|TRBJ1-2
CASSTGQVNYGYTF
TGTGCCAGCAGTACGGGACAGGTTAACTATGGCTACACCTTC
>.|TRBV6-6|TRBJ2-6
CASSLDRTASGANVLTF
TGTGCCAGCAGTCTGGATAGGACAGCCTCTGGGGCCAACGTCCTGACTTTC
>TRBD1|TRBV7-2|TRBJ1-2
CASSSRDRGDYGYTF
TGTGCCAGCAGCTCCCGGGACAGGGGGGACTATGGCTACACCTTC
>TRBD2|TRBV7-8|TRBJ2-7
CASGPRLAGGPRGYEQYF
TGTGCCAGCGGCCCGAGACTAGCGGGAGGCCCGAGGGGATACGAGCAGTACTTC
>TRBD1|TRBV5-6|TRBJ1-4
CASSWMTGGNEKLFF
TGTGCCAGCAGCTGGATGACAGGGGGTAATGAAAAACTGTTTTTT
>.|TRBV7-2|TRBJ2-7
CASSLLRESGEQYF
TGTGCCAGCAGCTTATTACGGGAGTCGGGGGAGCAGTACTTC
>.|TRBV2|TRBJ2-3
CASSVGYASTDTQYF
TGTGCCAGCAGTGTGGGCTACGCGAGCACAGATACGCAGTATTTT
>.|TRBV27|TRBJ1-3
CASRSYSGNTIYF
TGTGCCAGCAGGAGTTACTCTGGAAACACCATATATTTT
>TRBD1|TRBV6-2/TRBV6-3|TRBJ1-2
CASSYGGQGAFGYTF
TGTGCCAGCAGTTACGGGGGACAGGGGGCATTTGGCTACACCTTC
>TRBD2|TRBV19|TRBJ2-3
CASSPYGGRVDTQYF
TGTGCCAGTAGTCCCTACGGCGGGAGAGTAGATACGCAGTATTTT